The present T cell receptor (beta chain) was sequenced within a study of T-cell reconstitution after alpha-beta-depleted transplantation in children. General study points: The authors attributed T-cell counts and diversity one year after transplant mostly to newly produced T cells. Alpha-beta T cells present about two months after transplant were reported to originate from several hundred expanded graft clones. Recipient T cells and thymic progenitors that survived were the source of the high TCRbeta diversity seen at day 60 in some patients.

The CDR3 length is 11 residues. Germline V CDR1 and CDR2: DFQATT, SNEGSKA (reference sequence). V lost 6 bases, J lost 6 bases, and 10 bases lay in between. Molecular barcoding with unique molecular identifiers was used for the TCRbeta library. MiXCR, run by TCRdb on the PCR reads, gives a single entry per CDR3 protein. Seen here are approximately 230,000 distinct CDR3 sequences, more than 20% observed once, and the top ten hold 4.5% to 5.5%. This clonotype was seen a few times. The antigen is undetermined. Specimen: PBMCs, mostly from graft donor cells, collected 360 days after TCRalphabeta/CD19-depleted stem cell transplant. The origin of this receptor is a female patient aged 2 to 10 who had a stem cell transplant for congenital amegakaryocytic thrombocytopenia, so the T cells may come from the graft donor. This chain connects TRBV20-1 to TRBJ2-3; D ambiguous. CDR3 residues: CSAAQPDTQYF. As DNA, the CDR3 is TGCAGTGCAGCCCAGCCGGATACGCAGTATTTT.